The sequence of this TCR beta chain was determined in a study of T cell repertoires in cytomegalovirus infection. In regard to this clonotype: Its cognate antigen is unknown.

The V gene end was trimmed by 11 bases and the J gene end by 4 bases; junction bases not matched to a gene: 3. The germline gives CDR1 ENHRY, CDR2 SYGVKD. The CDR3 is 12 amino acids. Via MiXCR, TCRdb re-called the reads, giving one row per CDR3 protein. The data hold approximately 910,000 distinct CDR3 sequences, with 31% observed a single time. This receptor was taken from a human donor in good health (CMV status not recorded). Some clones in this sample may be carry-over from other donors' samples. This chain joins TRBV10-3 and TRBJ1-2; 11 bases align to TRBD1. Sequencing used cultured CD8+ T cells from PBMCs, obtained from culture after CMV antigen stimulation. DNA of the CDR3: TGTGCCGCCGGACAGGGGGCCTATGGCTACACCTTC. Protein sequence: CAAGQGAYGYTF.